The table lists the clone carrying this TCR beta chain with a few counts. Primers: 60 Vbeta forward and 13 Jbeta reverse. The method was immunoSEQ multiplex PCR; TCRdb's version includes in-frame clones alone and lacks a portion of them. The sample lists 120,000 or so clones; over 9.5% were seen once. These data belong to a study of cytomegalovirus exposure and HLA in healthy donors. CDR1 and CDR2 (germline): SEHNR, FQNEAQ (reference sequence). Trimming removed 4 bases from V and 3 bases from J, with 11 bases in between. The CDR3 runs 14 residues. The origin of this receptor is a young woman in good health and CMV-seropositive. The specimen sequenced was PBMCs. The chain uses TRBV7-9 and TRBJ2-3, with D possibly matching TRBD1 (6 bases). CDR3: CASSSGTQTDTQYF. The CDR3 DNA reads as TGTGCCAGCAGCTCCGGGACACAGACAGATACGCAGTATTTT.